Presented here are 7 T cell receptor beta chains from one specimen sequenced in a study of blood T cell repertoires in COVID-19. Assay used: immunoSEQ multiplex PCR; TCRdb lists only in-frame clones, some missing. The sample consists of 200,000 or so clones, approximately 90% of them appearing once. The sample taken for sequencing was peripheral blood. The receptors derive from a man between 25 and 39 years old with COVID-19, enrolled during active disease.

The V call is TRBV7-7, the J call TRBJ2-5, with 9 bases fitting TRBD1. Unmatched junction bases numbered 6, after V lost 5 bases and J lost 5 bases. Germline V gives CDR1 SSHAT, CDR2 FNYEAQ (reference sequence). CDR3 length: 14 amino acids. This CDR3 is CASSQEGTGETQYF. Written as DNA, the CDR3 is TGTGCCAGCAGCCAAGAAGGGACAGGGGAGACCCAGTACTTC.

J is TRBJ2-7 and V is TRBV6-2 or TRBV6-3; a weak D match, TRBD2 (6 bases). This CDR3 contains 14 residues. Trimming removed 5 bases from V and 1 base from J, with 12 bases in between. Germline values: CDR1 MNHEY, CDR2 SVGEGT. This CDR3 is CASSETGVSYEQYF. DNA for the CDR3: TGTGCCAGCAGTGAGACGGGGGTATCCTACGAGCAGTACTTC.

The rearrangement uses TRBV19 and TRBJ1-1, with unresolved D. This CDR3 region has 15 residues. Germline CDR1 LNHDA, CDR2 SQIVND (reference sequence). V was trimmed by 6 bases and J by 3 bases, leaving 17 bases between them. CDR3: CASSLALGRDTEAFF. CDR3 DNA sequence: TGTGCCAGTAGCCTGGCTCTAGGCCGGGACACTGAAGCTTTCTTT. Together with reference TRBV19 and TRBJ1-1, the CDR3 gives the full variable domain: DGGITQSPKYLFRKEGQNVTLSCEQNLNHDAMYWYRQDPGQGLRLIYYSQIVNDFQKGDIAEGYSVSREKKESFPLTVTSAQKNPTAFYLCASSLALGRDTEAFFGQGTRLTVV.

In this sample, this clone turned up a few times. Other DNA sequences within the sample encode an identical CDR3. V usage is TRBV5-1 and J usage is TRBJ1-2; TRBD1 matches 9 bases. The CDR3 length is 13 residues. Trimming took 4 bases from V and 4 from J; bases not matched to a gene: 2. Germline loops: CDR1 SGHRS, CDR2 YFSETQ. The CDR3 bases are TGCGCCAGCAGCCCGGGACAGGGCTATGGCTACACCTTC. Protein: CASSPGQGYGYTF.

The chain couples TRBV30 to TRBJ2-3, with 7 nucleotides matching TRBD1. The V gene end was trimmed by 7 bases and the J gene end by 1 base; junction bases not matched to a gene: 5. Germline-derived CDR1 and CDR2 are GTSNPN and SVGIG (reference sequence). This CDR3 has 13 amino acids. CDR3 protein: CASRGQGTDTQYF. DNA for the CDR3: TGTGCCTCTCGAGGACAGGGCACAGATACGCAGTATTTT.

The chain joins TRBV19 to TRBJ2-5; D may be TRBD1 (5 bases). The V gene lost 2 bases and the J gene lost 5 bases, with 12 bases spanning the gap. This CDR3 region has 14 residues. CDR1 and CDR2 (germline): LNHDA, SQIVND (reference sequence). The CDR3 is CASSIHGAGETQYF. The DNA for the CDR3 is TGTGCCAGTAGTATACATGGGGCAGGGGAGACCCAGTACTTC.

The V gene is TRBV5-1, the J gene TRBJ2-1; a possible D gene is TRBD2 (7 bases). Germline V gene lookup returns CDR1 SGHRS and CDR2 YFSETQ. Trimming removed 4 bases at V and 3 bases at J, with 17 bases between. This CDR3 spans 16 amino acids. The CDR3 sequence: CASSEGGSPSYNEQFF. The CDR3 region has the DNA TGCGCCAGCAGCGAGGGGGGGAGTCCTAGCTACAATGAGCAGTTCTTC. Looking up the rest from reference TRBV5-1 and TRBJ2-1 gives the full variable domain: KAGVTQTPRYLIKTRGQQVTLSCSPISGHRSVSWYQQTPGQGLQFLFEYFSETQRNKGNFPGRFSGRQFSNSRSEMNVSTLELGDSALYLCASSEGGSPSYNEQFFGPGTRLTVL.